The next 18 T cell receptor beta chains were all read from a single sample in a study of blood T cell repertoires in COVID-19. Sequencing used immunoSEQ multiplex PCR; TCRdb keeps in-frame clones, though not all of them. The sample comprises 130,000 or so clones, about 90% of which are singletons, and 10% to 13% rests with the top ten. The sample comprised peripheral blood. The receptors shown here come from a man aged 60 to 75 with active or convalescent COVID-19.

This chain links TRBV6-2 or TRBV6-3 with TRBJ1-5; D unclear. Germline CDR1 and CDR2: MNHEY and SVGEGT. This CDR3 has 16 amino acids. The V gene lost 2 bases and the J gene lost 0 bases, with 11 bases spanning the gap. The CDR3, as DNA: TGTGCCAGCAGTTACGGCCGGGTGAATAGCAATCAGCCCCAGCATTTT. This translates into CASSYGRVNSNQPQHF.

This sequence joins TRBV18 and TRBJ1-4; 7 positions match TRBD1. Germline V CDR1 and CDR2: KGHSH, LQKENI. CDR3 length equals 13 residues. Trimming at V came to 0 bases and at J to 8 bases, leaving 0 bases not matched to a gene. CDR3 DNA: TGTGCCAGCTCACCACCGGGACAGGAAAAACTGTTTTTT. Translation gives CASSPPGQEKLFF.

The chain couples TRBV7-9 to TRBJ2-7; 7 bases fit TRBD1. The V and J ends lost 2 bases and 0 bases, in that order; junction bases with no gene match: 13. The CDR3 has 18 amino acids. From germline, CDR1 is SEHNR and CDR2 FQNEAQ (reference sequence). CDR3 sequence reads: CASSLRLSGQRISYEQYF. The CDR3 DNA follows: TGTGCCAGCAGCTTAAGGTTGTCGGGACAGCGTATCTCCTACGAGCAGTACTTC.

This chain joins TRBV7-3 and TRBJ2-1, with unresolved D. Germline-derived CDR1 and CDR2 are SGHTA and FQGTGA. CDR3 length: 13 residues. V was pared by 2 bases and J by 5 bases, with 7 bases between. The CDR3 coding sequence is TGTGCCAGCAGCTTAGGGCCCGACAATGAGCAGTTCTTC. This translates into CASSLGPDNEQFF.

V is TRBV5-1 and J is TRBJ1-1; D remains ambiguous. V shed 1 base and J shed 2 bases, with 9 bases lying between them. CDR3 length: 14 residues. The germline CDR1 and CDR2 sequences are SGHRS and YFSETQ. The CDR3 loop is CASSLLLTNTEAFF. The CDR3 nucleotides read TGCGCCAGCAGCTTGTTACTGACAAACACTGAAGCTTTCTTT.

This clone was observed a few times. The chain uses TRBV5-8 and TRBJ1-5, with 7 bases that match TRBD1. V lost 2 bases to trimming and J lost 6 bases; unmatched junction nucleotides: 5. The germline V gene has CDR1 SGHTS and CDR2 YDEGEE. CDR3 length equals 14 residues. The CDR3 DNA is TGTGCCAGCAGCTTCCCACAGGGGAGTCAGCCCCAGCATTTT. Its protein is CASSFPQGSQPQHF.

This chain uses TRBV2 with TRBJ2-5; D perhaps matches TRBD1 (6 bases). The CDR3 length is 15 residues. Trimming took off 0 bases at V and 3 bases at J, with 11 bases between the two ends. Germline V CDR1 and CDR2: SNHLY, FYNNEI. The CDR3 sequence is CASSEALQGKETQYF. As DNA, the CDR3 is TGTGCCAGCAGTGAAGCGTTACAGGGAAAAGAGACCCAGTACTTC.

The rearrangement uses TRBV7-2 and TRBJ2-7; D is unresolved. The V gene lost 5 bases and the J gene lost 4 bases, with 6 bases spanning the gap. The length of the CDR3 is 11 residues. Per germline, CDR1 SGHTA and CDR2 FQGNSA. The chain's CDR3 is CASSQLYEQYF. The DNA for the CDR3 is TGTGCCAGCAGCCAACTTTACGAGCAGTACTTC.

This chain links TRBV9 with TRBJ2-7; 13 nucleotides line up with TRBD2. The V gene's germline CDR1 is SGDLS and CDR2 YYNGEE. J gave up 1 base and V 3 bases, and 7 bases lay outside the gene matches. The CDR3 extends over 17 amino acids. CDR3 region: CASSGGLAGERSYEQYF. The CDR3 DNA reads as TGTGCCAGCAGCGGAGGACTAGCGGGAGAACGGTCCTACGAGCAGTACTTC.

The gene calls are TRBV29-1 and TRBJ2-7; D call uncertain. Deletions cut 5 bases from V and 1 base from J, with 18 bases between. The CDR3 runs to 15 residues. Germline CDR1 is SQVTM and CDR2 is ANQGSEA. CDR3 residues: CSVRVGLASSYEQYF. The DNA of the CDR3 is TGCAGCGTTCGCGTCGGTTTAGCATCTTCCTACGAGCAGTACTTC.

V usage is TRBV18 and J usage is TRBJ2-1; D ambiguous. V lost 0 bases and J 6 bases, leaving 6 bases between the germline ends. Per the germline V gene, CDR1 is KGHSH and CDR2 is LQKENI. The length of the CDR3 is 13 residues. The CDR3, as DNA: TGTGCCAGCTCACCACCGGGCCTCAATGAGCAGTTCTTC. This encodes CASSPPGLNEQFF.

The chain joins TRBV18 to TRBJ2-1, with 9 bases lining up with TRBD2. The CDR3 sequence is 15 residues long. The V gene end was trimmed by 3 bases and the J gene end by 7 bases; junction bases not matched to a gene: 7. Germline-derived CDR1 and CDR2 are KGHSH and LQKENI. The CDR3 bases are TGTGCCAGCTCACCTAGCGGGGGCAGCTCGAATGAGCAGTTCTTC. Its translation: CASSPSGGSSNEQFF. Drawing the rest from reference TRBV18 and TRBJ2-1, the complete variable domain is NAGVMQNPRHLVRRRGQEARLRCSPMKGHSHVYWYRQLPEEGLKFMVYLQKENIIDESGMPKERFSAEFPKEGPSILRIQQVVRGDSAAYFCASSPSGGSSNEQFFGPGTRLTVL.

CDR3 in amino acids: CASHLAGGDNEQFF. The CDR3 DNA is TGCGCCAGCCATCTAGCGGGAGGGGACAATGAGCAGTTCTTC. The chain couples TRBV5-1 to TRBJ2-1; 12 bases map to TRBD2. The CDR3 has 14 amino acids. CDR1 is SGHRS, CDR2 YFSETQ, per germline. Trimming at V came to 7 bases and at J to 5 bases, leaving 4 bases not matched to a gene.

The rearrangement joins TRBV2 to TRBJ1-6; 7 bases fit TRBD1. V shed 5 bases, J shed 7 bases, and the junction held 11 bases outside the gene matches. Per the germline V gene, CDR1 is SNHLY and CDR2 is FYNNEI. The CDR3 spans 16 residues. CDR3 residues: CASSRGQPLLNSPLHF. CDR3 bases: TGTGCCAGCAGTAGGGGGCAGCCATTGTTGAATTCACCCCTCCACTTT.

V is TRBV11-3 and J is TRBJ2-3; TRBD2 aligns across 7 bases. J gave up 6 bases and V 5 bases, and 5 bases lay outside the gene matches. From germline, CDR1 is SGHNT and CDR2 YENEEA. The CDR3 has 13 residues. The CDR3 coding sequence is TGTGCCAGCAGCCCCCGGGACTATGATACGCAGTATTTT. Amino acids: CASSPRDYDTQYF.

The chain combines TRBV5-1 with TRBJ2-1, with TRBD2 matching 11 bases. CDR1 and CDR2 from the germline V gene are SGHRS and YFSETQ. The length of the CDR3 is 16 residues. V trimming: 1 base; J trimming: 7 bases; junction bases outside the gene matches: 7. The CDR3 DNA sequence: TGCGCCAGCAGCTTGTTGGGACTAGCGGAAACGAATGAGCAGTTCTTC. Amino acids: CASSLLGLAETNEQFF.

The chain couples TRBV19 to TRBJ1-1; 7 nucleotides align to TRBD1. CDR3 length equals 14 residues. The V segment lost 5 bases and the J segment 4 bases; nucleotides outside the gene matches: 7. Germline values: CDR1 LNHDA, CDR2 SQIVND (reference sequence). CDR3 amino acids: CASSAIQGTTEAFF. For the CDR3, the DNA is TGTGCCAGTAGTGCTATACAGGGGACCACTGAAGCTTTCTTT.

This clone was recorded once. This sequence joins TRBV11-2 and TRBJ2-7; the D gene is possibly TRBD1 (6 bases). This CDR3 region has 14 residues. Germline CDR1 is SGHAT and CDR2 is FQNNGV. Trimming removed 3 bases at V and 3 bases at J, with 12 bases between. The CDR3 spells CASSFMGASYEQYF. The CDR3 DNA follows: TGTGCCAGCAGCTTCATGGGGGCCAGCTACGAGCAGTACTTC.